This T cell receptor (beta chain) came from a study of T cell repertoires in cytomegalovirus infection (dated by TCRdb to the late 2010s). With respect to the entire study: Recently identified HLA-C-restricted CMV epitopes, whose presentation resists viral immunomodulation, were targeted by peptide stimulations together with well-studied HLA-B-restricted epitopes. Because public TCR beta signatures pointed to carriage of CMV infection together with the matching HLA type, the HLA type of each donor mattered for the analysis. Study-level results and caveats: In both this cohort and an independent cohort of some 370 donors, the cumulative frequency of public TCR beta family members distinguished carriers of CMV infection plus the relevant HLA type. In the ex vivo response, HLA-C-restricted CMV-specific TCR beta clonotypes were dominant, and in two of eight donors the single most frequent clonotype came from this HLA-C-restricted group.

Comment on this clonotype: Its antigen is still unknown. No base-level quality is on record; no much larger clone is a single base apart.

What the treatment or condition label conveys for this sample: in vitro stimulation with specific CMV peptide epitopes to enrich CMV-specific T cells. Including the terminal cysteine and phenylalanine, the CDR3 comprises 14 residues. Only CDR3 DNA is held: 42 bases, read in frame from base 1. V loses 6 bases of germline sequence and J loses 4 bases, and the interval between the two ends is 16 bases. CDR1 and CDR2 (DFQATT, SNEGSKA) derive from the germline V gene (reference sequence). The run used an Illumina HiSeq 1500. TCRdb reworked the public reads: Q25 trimming with fastp, MiXCR clone assembly, productive beta chains retained. Rows with a matching CDR3 protein are joined into one entry that keeps the most common DNA and genes. The sample table shows about half a million distinct CDR3 sequences, and 33% are seen once. Roughly 17% of the sample is taken by the ten largest.

The TCR was taken from a human donor in good health (CMV status not recorded). Some clones in this sample may be carry-over from other donors' samples. The starting material was cultured PBMCs, obtained from culture after CMV antigen stimulation. The chain was built from TRBV20-1 and TRBJ1-5; TRBD1 could be the D gene, as 6 bases match. The CDR3 has the sequence CSASPGQSNQPQHF. DNA sequence: TGCAGTGCCAGCCCCGGACAGTCGAATCAGCCCCAGCATTTT.